These T cell receptor beta chains were read from a single sample in a study of T cell responses to AZD1222 COVID-19 vaccine. The table came from immunoSEQ multiplex PCR; TCRdb's copy has only in-frame clones and leaves some out. The sample includes around 71,000 clones, nearly 85% of them seen just once. Sequencing was performed on peripheral blood, taken on day 0 of AZD1222 vaccination. These receptor sequences come from an adult in good health. Both conserved end residues are part of each CDR3. Each record gives: J gene, D gene, clone size, V gene, CDR3 DNA, CDR3 protein. The D gene is left open where the match is weak. Some rows have no size entry. The others give once, few or many, or a class for an expanded clone.

TRBJ1-3 - - TRBV29-1 TGCAGCTTCACGCCCCGAGACACCATATATTTT CSFTPRDTIYF
TRBJ1-2 - - TRBV15 TGTGCCACCAGCCCGGACAGAGGACTCCTCGGAAACACCTTC CATSPDRGLLGNTF
TRBJ1-5 - - TRBV2 TGTGCCAGCAGTGAAGAGCGAGGTAATCAGCCCCAGCATTTT CASSEERGNQPQHF
TRBJ1-3 TRBD1 - TRBV30 TGTGCCTGGAGTACTCGGGACAGGGGAAACACCATATATTTT CAWSTRDRGNTIYF
TRBJ1-1 - - TRBV19 TGTGCCACCCAACTGTTCCAGGGCGGGAGCACTGAAGCTTTCTTT CATQLFQGGSTEAFF
TRBJ2-1 - - TRBV15 TGTGCCACCAGCAGAGATGGGGGAAATGAGCAGTTCTTC CATSRDGGNEQFF
TRBJ1-3 TRBD1 - TRBV2 TGTGCCAGCAGCGCGACAGGGGCTCCTACCCTCTCTGGAAACACCATATATTTT CASSATGAPTLSGNTIYF
TRBJ2-7 TRBD1 once TRBV11-2 TGTGCCAGCAGCTTGGGGACAGGGTACCCGAGCTCCTACGAGCAGTACTTC CASSLGTGYPSSYEQYF
TRBJ1-4 TRBD1 - TRBV2 TGTGCCAGCAGTAAATACACCACCGGGACAGGGGTTGCAAAACTGTTTTTT CASSKYTTGTGVAKLFF
TRBJ2-7 TRBD1 few TRBV18 TGTGCCAGCTCACCGGACAGGGACGACTACGAGCAGTACTTC CASSPDRDDYEQYF
TRBJ1-3 - - TRBV6-5 TGTGCCAGCATCCCGGACAACTCTGGAAACACCATATATTTT CASIPDNSGNTIYF
TRBJ2-7 TRBD1 - TRBV19 TGTGCCAGTAGTATCACCCGGGACAGGGGTTCCTACGAGCAGTACTTC CASSITRDRGSYEQYF
TRBJ1-6 - - TRBV18 TGTGCCAGCTCACCGTCCGCCCAGGGAAATTCACCCCTCCACTTT CASSPSAQGNSPLHF
TRBJ1-5 - - TRBV7-8 TGTGCCAGCAGCCCAAGTTTACAAGAGCCCCAGCATTTT CASSPSLQEPQHF
TRBJ2-7 TRBD2 - TRBV6-2/TRBV6-3 TGTGCCAGCAGTTACCCAGGGACTAGCGGGAAGAACGAGCAGTACTTC CASSYPGTSGKNEQYF
TRBJ2-4 - - TRBV7-9 TGTGCCAGCAGCTTAGACGTTTGGACAGCCCGCAGCAAAAACATTCAGTACTTC CASSLDVWTARSKNIQYF
TRBJ1-1 TRBD1 - TRBV25-1 TGTGCCAGCGAGAGGGGAAGCCGGGACAGGGGTCGTGTCACTGAAGCTTTCTTT CASERGSRDRGRVTEAFF
TRBJ2-7 - once TRBV11-2 TGTGCCAGCAGCTTACTAGATACCTACGAGCAGTACTTC CASSLLDTYEQYF
TRBJ2-7 - - TRBV18 TGTGCCAGCTCACAGGGCTACGAGCAGTACTTC CASSQGYEQYF
TRBJ1-2 - - TRBV30 TGTGCCTGGTCATCGGTGAACGGGGCTAACTATGGCTACACCTTC CAWSSVNGANYGYTF
TRBJ1-2 - - TRBV29-1 TGCAGCGTTGAAAACGGGGTTTCACGGAACTATGGCTACACCTTC CSVENGVSRNYGYTF
TRBJ1-6 - - TRBV19 TGTGCCAGTAGTGGCCAGGGTTTTTCACCCCTCCACTTT CASSGQGFSPLHF
TRBJ1-1 - - TRBV10-1 TGCGCCAGCAGTGAGGGCGCGAACACTGAAGCTTTCTTT CASSEGANTEAFF
TRBJ2-7 TRBD2 - TRBV2 TGTGCCAGTACAAGCGGGAGTCCCTACGAGCAGTACTTC CASTSGSPYEQYF
TRBJ2-5 TRBD1 - TRBV11-2 TGTGCCAGCACTTTGACAGGGAGCGTGGGGGAGACCCAGTACTTC CASTLTGSVGETQYF
TRBJ1-2 TRBD1 once TRBV10-1 TGCGCCAGCGCGCCCGGGACAGACACCTATGGCTACACCTTC CASAPGTDTYGYTF
TRBJ2-3 TRBD1 - TRBV6-1 TGTGCCAGCAGTGGGTGGGGGACAGACATCACAGATACGCAGTATTTT CASSGWGTDITDTQYF
TRBJ2-3 - - TRBV5-4 TGTGCCAGCAGCTCCACGGCTGGGGGTGATACGCAGTATTTT CASSSTAGGDTQYF
TRBJ1-4 - few TRBV5-4 TGTGCCAGCAGCTTGGATGCAGGGCGTTCAACTAATGAAAAACTGTTTTTT CASSLDAGRSTNEKLFF
TRBJ1-2 - - TRBV30 TGTGCCTGGACCCAGCAAGAAAACTATGGCTACACCTTC CAWTQQENYGYTF
TRBJ1-5 - - TRBV6-5 TGTGCCAGCAGTTACGGGGGGGCACAGCCCCAGCATTTT CASSYGGAQPQHF
TRBJ1-6 - few TRBV15 TGTGCCACCAGCAGAGACGGGGTTAATTCACCCCTCCACTTT CATSRDGVNSPLHF
TRBJ2-1 TRBD1 - TRBV11-1 TGTGCCAGCAGCGTCACAGGGGGTGAGCAGTTCTTC CASSVTGGEQFF
TRBJ2-7 - few TRBV5-1 TGCGCCAGCAGCTTGCAGGGGGGATTAGGCGAGCAGTACTTC CASSLQGGLGEQYF
TRBJ1-2 TRBD1 - TRBV2 TGTGCCAGCAGTCTTACCCTGACAGGGGGCAGGGGCTACACCTTC CASSLTLTGGRGYTF
TRBJ2-2 - - TRBV9 TGTGCCAGCAGCGTAGTAGTGCTGGGGGAGCTGTTTTTT CASSVVVLGELFF
TRBJ1-2 TRBD1 - TRBV5-1 TGCGCCAGCAGCGCAGGGACAGGGAATAACTATGGCTACACCTTC CASSAGTGNNYGYTF
TRBJ2-1 TRBD2 - TRBV10-2 TGCGCCAGCAGTCCTAGCGGGTTCTCCTACAATGAGCAGTTCTTC CASSPSGFSYNEQFF
TRBJ1-2 - - TRBV7-2 TGTGCCAGCAGCCCGAGGGGGTATGATACTAACTATGGCTACACCTTC CASSPRGYDTNYGYTF
TRBJ2-7 TRBD1 few TRBV9 TGTGCCAGCAGCCCCCGACAGGGGCTGGCGGGGTCCTACGAGCAGTACTTC CASSPRQGLAGSYEQYF
TRBJ2-1 - - TRBV3-1/TRBV3-2 TGTGCCAGCAGCCAAGAGAGCGGCTACAATGAGCAGTTCTTC CASSQESGYNEQFF
TRBJ2-2 TRBD2 - TRBV13 TGTGCCAGCAGCTTAGGACTAGCGGGGGGACCGAACACCGGGGAGCTGTTTTTT CASSLGLAGGPNTGELFF
TRBJ2-3 - - TRBV24-1 TGTGCCACCAGTGCCGGAATACAGCGAACCACAGATACGCAGTATTTT CATSAGIQRTTDTQYF
TRBJ2-2 TRBD2 - TRBV7-3 TGTGCCAGCAGCTTAGGGCTAGCGGGGAGCACCGGGGAGCTGTTTTTT CASSLGLAGSTGELFF
TRBJ2-2 - - TRBV20-1 TGCAGTGCTAGTAATTTGGAGACCGTAAGGCCCGGGGAGCTGTTTTTT CSASNLETVRPGELFF
TRBJ2-3 - - TRBV7-8 TGTGCCAGCAGCTTGGGTAGGCGGCGGGATCCGAACCTGACATTT CASSLGRRRDPNLTF
TRBJ2-3 - - TRBV5-1 TGCGCCAGCAGCTTGACCCAGGGGACGCGTGCAGATACGCAGTATTTT CASSLTQGTRADTQYF
TRBJ1-1 - - TRBV12-3/TRBV12-4 TGTGCCAGCAGCGTACAGGAATTCAGTGAAGCTTTCTTT CASSVQEFSEAFF
TRBJ1-3 - - TRBV6-1 TGTGCCAGCAGTGAAGCGCCGGCTTCTGGAAACACCATATATTTT CASSEAPASGNTIYF
TRBJ2-7 TRBD2 - TRBV18 TGTGCCAGCTCACCTCAGCGGGAGGCCCACGAGCAGTACTTC CASSPQREAHEQYF